This entry concerns a single T cell receptor (beta chain). Its antigen is as yet unknown. This specimen comes from a study of T cell responses to AZD1222 COVID-19 vaccine. General study findings and limits: As reported, nearly half of all spike-specific TCRs target variant regions that are unmutated. The donor group comprised mostly white British people and more females; the analysis possibly underestimated clonal diversity. It was only after the peak T cell response that any repertoires were sampled.

Germline V CDR1 and CDR2: MNHEY, SMNVEV (reference sequence). The CDR3 runs to 13 residues. Trimming removed 3 bases from V and 11 bases from J, with 16 bases in between. The repertoire was sequenced with immunoSEQ multiplex PCR; TCRdb's copy has only in-frame clones and lacks some. The repertoire holds 60,000 to 90,000 clones, with roughly 84% as singletons. Pooling covered second doses at about 4 or about 12 weeks. This TCR came from an adult who received the AZD1222 COVID-19 vaccine. The sample in question was peripheral blood, obtained 28 days after the second AZD1222 dose. The chain recombines TRBV27 with TRBJ1-1; D unclear. This CDR3 reads CASSFRYLGKAFF. In nucleotides, the CDR3 is TGTGCCAGCAGTTTCCGATATTTGGGGAAGGCTTTCTTT.